Following are 24 T cell receptor beta chains from one sample sequenced in a study of shared clonotypes between healthy human individuals. CD45RO-negative CD8 cells positively selected for CCR7 made up the naive population, which excluded terminally differentiated effector memory CD45RA+ cells. Only in-frame clones appear in the TCRdb table, and some are missing; sequencing was by immunoSEQ multiplex PCR. The sample has roughly 890,000 clones, more than 85% seen once; the top ten hold about 25%. Specimen: naive CD8+ T cells sorted from blood. These receptor sequences come from a man aged 30 to 39 in good health.

The V gene is TRBV6-5, the J gene TRBJ2-2, with D perhaps matching TRBD1 or TRBD2 (5 bases each). V was pared by 9 bases and J by 4 bases, with 15 bases between. The CDR3 is 14 amino acids. Per the germline V gene, CDR1 is MNHEY and CDR2 is SVGAGI. CDR3 protein: CASTLGPSTGELFF. CDR3 in DNA: TGTGCCAGTACATTGGGACCGAGCACCGGGGAGCTGTTTTTT.

V usage is TRBV10-2 and J usage is TRBJ2-1; possibly TRBD2 for D (6 bases). V was pared by 4 bases and J by 6 bases, with 13 bases between. The CDR3 has 14 residues. Germline CDR1 is WSHSY and CDR2 is SAAADI. CDR3 DNA: TGCGCCAGCAGTGTAGGCCGGGAGATCAATGAGCAGTTCTTC. Residues: CASSVGREINEQFF.

The chain combines TRBV5-4 with TRBJ2-1, with D hard to call. V dropped 9 bases and J dropped 0 bases, with 10 bases sitting between them. The CDR3 runs to 13 residues. The germline gives CDR1 SGHNT, CDR2 YYREEE (reference sequence). CDR3 residues: CATARSSYNEQFF. The DNA for the CDR3 is TGTGCCACCGCTAGGTCCTCCTACAATGAGCAGTTCTTC.

This clone has a single count. The genes are TRBV5-4 and TRBJ1-1, with D perhaps TRBD1 (6 bases). The CDR3 is 14 residues long. The germline gives CDR1 SGHNT, CDR2 YYREEE (reference sequence). V dropped 0 bases and J dropped 10 bases, with 16 bases sitting between them. The CDR3, as DNA: TGTGCCAGCAGCTTGGATGGGGGCTTCGGTGGAGCTTTCTTT. Its translation: CASSLDGGFGGAFF.

The chain joins TRBV6-5 to TRBJ2-7, with a weak D call TRBD2 (6 bases). CDR3 length: 16 residues. V was trimmed by 1 base and J by 2 bases, leaving 15 bases between them. Germline values: CDR1 MNHEY, CDR2 SVGAGI. The chain's CDR3 is CASSYFGSGVAYEQYF. CDR3 in DNA: TGTGCCAGCAGTTACTTCGGATCGGGGGTGGCCTACGAGCAGTACTTC.

The chain joins TRBV6-5 to TRBJ1-1; possible D gene TRBD1, 5 bases. V lost 5 bases, J lost 5 bases, and 18 bases lay in between. Germline V gene lookup returns CDR1 MNHEY and CDR2 SVGAGI. This CDR3 comprises 15 residues. In DNA form, the CDR3 reads TGTGCCAGCAGTCTAGCCGCCCTCGGGGGTACTGAAGCTTTCTTT. Its protein product is CASSLAALGGTEAFF.

This chain links TRBV7-6 with TRBJ2-7; 7 bases are a match to TRBD1. Germline values: CDR1 SGHVS, CDR2 FNYEAQ. The CDR3 is 14 residues long. V gave up 3 bases and J gave up 2 bases; unmatched junction bases: 4. The CDR3 spells CASSLRTGTYEQYF. CDR3 in DNA: TGTGCCAGCAGCTTGAGGACAGGAACCTACGAGCAGTACTTC.

V is TRBV5-1 and J is TRBJ2-2, with D unclear. This CDR3 is 13 amino acids long. V shed 2 bases and J shed 5 bases, with 7 bases lying between them. In germline, CDR1 is SGHRS, CDR2 YFSETQ. CDR3 in DNA: TGCGCCAGCAGCTTTATACAGACCGGGGAGCTGTTTTTT. Translated: CASSFIQTGELFF.

This chain connects TRBV6-1 to TRBJ2-7, with 9 bases aligning to TRBD2. CDR1 and CDR2 from the germline V gene are MNHNS and SASEGT. The CDR3 is made up of 16 amino acids. Trimming at V came to 4 bases and at J to 6 bases, leaving 13 bases not matched to a gene. The CDR3 protein is CASSVPSRREGSEQYF. The DNA for the CDR3 is TGTGCCAGCAGTGTCCCTAGTAGGCGGGAGGGCAGCGAGCAGTACTTC.

The J gene is TRBJ2-3, the V gene TRBV11-2; D is ambiguous. The CDR3 contains 16 residues. Germline-derived CDR1 and CDR2 are SGHAT and FQNNGV. V lost 1 base, J lost 0 bases, and 11 bases lay in between. CDR3 residues: CASSLVAGLSTDTQYF. For the CDR3, the DNA is TGTGCCAGCAGCTTAGTAGCCGGGTTAAGCACAGATACGCAGTATTTT.

This sequence joins TRBV4-3 and TRBJ2-1; 7 bases align to TRBD2. CDR1 is LGHNA, CDR2 YSLEER, per germline. The CDR3 is made up of 15 amino acids. The J segment lost 3 bases and the V segment lost 0 bases, leaving 2 bases of the junction unmatched. The CDR3 is CASSQDTSDYNEQFF. CDR3 nucleotides: TGCGCCAGCAGCCAAGACACTAGCGACTACAATGAGCAGTTCTTC.

The genes are TRBV10-2 and TRBJ2-1, with 7 bases aligning to TRBD1. The CDR3 runs to 15 residues. Germline loops: CDR1 WSHSY, CDR2 SAAADI. Trimming took 4 bases from V and 4 from J; bases not matched to a gene: 7. The chain's CDR3 is CASSGRQGRYNEQFF. The CDR3 nucleotides read TGCGCCAGCAGTGGGCGACAGGGACGGTACAATGAGCAGTTCTTC.

The chain employs TRBV6-5 and TRBJ2-3, with 7 bases lining up with TRBD2. This CDR3 comprises 15 residues. V was pared by 0 bases and J by 5 bases, with 5 bases of the junction left unmatched. Germline loops: CDR1 MNHEY, CDR2 SVGAGI. The CDR3 DNA is TGTGCCAGCAGTTACTCGGGGGAGGGCCTAGATACGCAGTATTTT. Amino acid sequence: CASSYSGEGLDTQYF.

The chain couples TRBV6-1 to TRBJ2-5, with D possibly being TRBD1 (5 bases). V was cut by 4 bases and J by 0 bases, with 12 bases left in between. The CDR3 extends over 15 amino acids. Germline V gene lookup returns CDR1 MNHNS and CDR2 SASEGT. In DNA form, the CDR3 reads TGTGCCAGCAGTGGTCACAGGCGCAACCAAGAGACCCAGTACTTC. Translated: CASSGHRRNQETQYF.

This chain connects TRBV7-9 to TRBJ2-5, with D possibly being TRBD1 or TRBD2 (5 bases each). The CDR3 has 15 amino acids. With 5 bases removed from V and 2 bases from J, the gap between germline ends came to 15 bases. CDR1 is SEHNR and CDR2 is FQNEAQ in the germline V gene (reference sequence). In nucleotides, the CDR3 is TGTGCCAGCAGCCCCAGGGTTGGGGGACAAGAGACCCAGTACTTC. The encoded protein is CASSPRVGGQETQYF.

This chain uses TRBV27 with TRBJ2-3, with 10 bases identical to TRBD2. Unmatched junction bases numbered 12, after V lost 7 bases and J lost 5 bases. This CDR3 region has 16 residues. Germline CDR1 and CDR2: MNHEY and SMNVEV (reference sequence). The CDR3 nucleotides are TGTGCCAGCAAGGCTAGCGGGAGAAGTGGAAGAGATACGCAGTATTTT. It translates to CASKASGRSGRDTQYF.

This clone is a singleton in its sample. The chain joins TRBV27 to TRBJ2-1, with D possibly matching TRBD1 (6 bases). Trimming cost V 3 bases and J 2 bases, with 17 bases left between them. This CDR3 has 17 amino acids. Germline CDR1 MNHEY, CDR2 SMNVEV (reference sequence). CDR3 DNA: TGTGCCAGCAGTTTCTTAACGTCACAGGGCCCCTACAATGAGCAGTTCTTC. Translated: CASSFLTSQGPYNEQFF.

This clone was detected a few times. This chain connects TRBV7-3 to TRBJ2-2; TRBD1 matches at 10 bases. CDR3 length equals 17 residues. Germline-derived CDR1 and CDR2 are SGHTA and FQGTGA. Trimming cost V 5 bases and J 4 bases; bases outside gene matches: 10. This CDR3 reads CASSAFGTGVRTGELFF. DNA for the CDR3: TGTGCCAGCAGCGCCTTTGGGACAGGGGTTCGCACCGGGGAGCTGTTTTTT.

The CDR3 DNA reads TGTGCCAGCAGCCAAGTAAATCCCACCGGGGAGCTGTTTTTT. Protein product: CASSQVNPTGELFF. The chain recombines TRBV14 with TRBJ2-2; no clear D. The CDR3 consists of 14 residues. Trimming cost V 1 base and J 4 bases, with 7 bases left between them. Germline V gene data show CDR1 as SGHDN and CDR2 as FVKESK. Complete variable domain (other parts from reference TRBV14 and TRBJ2-2): EAGVTQFPSHSVIEKGQTVTLRCDPISGHDNLYWYRRVMGKEIKFLLHFVKESKQDESGMPNNRFLAERTGGTYSTLKVQPAELEDSGVYFCASSQVNPTGELFFGEGSRLTVL.

This clone is a singleton in its sample. The genes are TRBV7-9 and TRBJ2-1; TRBD1 matches 8 bases. V dropped 5 bases and J dropped 7; count of bases not matched to a gene: 13. The CDR3 spans 16 residues. Germline CDR1 and CDR2: SEHNR and FQNEAQ (reference sequence). The DNA for the CDR3 is TGTGCCAGCAGCCGGCAGAGGACAGGGACGAGGAATGAGCAGTTCTTC. The encoded protein is CASSRQRTGTRNEQFF.

This rearrangement joins TRBV20-1 to TRBJ2-3; no reliable D call. This CDR3 spans 10 amino acids. The germline V gene encodes CDR1 DFQATT and CDR2 SNEGSKA (reference sequence). V lost 7 bases and J 6 bases, leaving 8 bases between the germline ends. The DNA for the CDR3 is TGCAGTGGGATGTCGGATACGCAGTATTTT. Translating gives CSGMSDTQYF.

This rearrangement joins TRBV29-1 to TRBJ1-2, with D perhaps TRBD1 (5 bases). Germline CDR1 SQVTM, CDR2 ANQGSEA. CDR3 length: 14 residues. V lost 5 bases and J lost 6, with 19 bases in between. The CDR3 DNA reads TGCAGCGTTTATGGAGTCAGGGAGTTTGATGGCTACACCTTC. This codes for CSVYGVREFDGYTF. The whole variable domain, filled in from reference TRBV29-1 and TRBJ1-2, reads SAVISQKPSRDICQRGTSLTIQCQVDSQVTMMFWYRQQPGQSLTLIATANQGSEATYESGFVIDKFPISRPNLTFSTLTVSNMSPEDSSIYLCSVYGVREFDGYTFGSGTRLTVV.

The chain's CDR3 is CASSLIAGVRYF. CDR3 coding DNA: TGTGCCAGCAGCTTAATAGCGGGAGTCCGTTACTTC. The J gene is TRBJ2-7, the V gene TRBV7-2; 9 nucleotides match TRBD2. The CDR3 has 12 amino acids. Germline V gene data show CDR1 as SGHTA and CDR2 as FQGNSA. The J segment lost 13 bases and the V segment lost 2 bases, leaving 6 bases of the junction unmatched.

The chain links TRBV25-1 to TRBJ2-1; 11 nucleotides match TRBD2. CDR1 MGHDK and CDR2 SYGVNS come from the germline V gene. This CDR3 region has 14 residues. V lost 5 bases and J lost 10; bases outside the gene matches: 7. DNA for the CDR3: TGTGCCAGCAGTAACTCTAGCGGGAGGCAGGAGCAGTTCTTC. Protein product: CASSNSSGRQEQFF.